Listed here are 10 T cell receptor beta chains from one sample, sequenced in a study of CD8+ T cells in alopecia areata. Treatment given: oral pan-JAK inhibitor, 5-10 mg twice daily. Investigators isolated RNA and reverse transcribed it into cDNA to act as the sequencing template. The data were produced by immunoSEQ multiplex PCR, yet TCRdb's version contains in-frame clones alone and is incomplete. Of about 200,000 clones detected, approximately 56% appear once; the ten largest clones hold less than 3.5%. Sample: CD4+ T cells sorted from blood, taken at week 4, from a patient treated with tofacitinib. Every receptor here comes from a human donor with alopecia areata.

The chain uses TRBV11-2 and TRBJ1-2; TRBD1 might be the D (6 bases). Germline V CDR1 and CDR2: SGHAT, FQNNGV. V lost 4 bases and J lost 2, with 11 bases in between. The CDR3 has 14 residues. CDR3 sequence reads: CASSSGALNYGYTF. In DNA, the CDR3 is TGTGCCAGCAGCTCAGGGGCACTAAACTATGGCTACACCTTC. Complete variable domain (other parts from reference TRBV11-2 and TRBJ1-2): EAGVAQSPRYKIIEKRQSVAFWCNPISGHATLYWYQQILGQGPKLLIQFQNNGVVDDSQLPKDRFSAERLKGVDSTLKIQPAKLEDSAVYLCASSSGALNYGYTFGSGTRLTVV.

The chain carries TRBV6-5 and TRBJ2-5; D possibly corresponds to TRBD2 (6 bases). V gave up 0 bases and J gave up 5 bases, with 13 bases separating them. CDR1 and CDR2 (germline): MNHEY, SVGAGI. The CDR3 runs 15 residues. CDR3 coding DNA: TGTGCCAGCAGTTACTCCGGGGGTGGAGGGGAGACCCAGTACTTC. It translates to CASSYSGGGGETQYF.

The chain is built from TRBV6-5 and TRBJ1-5; D perhaps matches TRBD1 (5 bases). CDR1 is MNHEY, CDR2 SVGAGI, per germline. Trimming took off 5 bases at V and 5 bases at J, with 16 bases between the two ends. The CDR3 contains 15 residues. The CDR3, as DNA: TGTGCCAGCAGTCCGGGGCAGCAGATTTATCAGCCCCAGCATTTT. Protein: CASSPGQQIYQPQHF.

A single count supports this clone. J is TRBJ2-1 and V is TRBV18; D is possibly TRBD1 (6 bases). With 6 bases removed from V and 7 bases from J, the gap between germline ends came to 13 bases. The CDR3 extends over 13 amino acids. Germline V gives CDR1 KGHSH, CDR2 LQKENI. The CDR3 region has the DNA TGTGCCAGCTCTCTCGACAGGAGGAATGAGCAGTTCTTC. This encodes CASSLDRRNEQFF.

The gene calls are TRBV7-9 and TRBJ2-7; D is unresolved. Trimming stripped 3 bases from V and 4 bases from J, with 7 bases between. Germline V gives CDR1 SEHNR, CDR2 FQNEAQ (reference sequence). This CDR3 is 12 amino acids long. CDR3 sequence: CASSFTLYEQYF. CDR3 bases: TGTGCCAGCAGCTTTACCTTGTACGAGCAGTACTTC.

The rearrangement links TRBV5-1 to TRBJ2-5; D is perhaps TRBD1 or TRBD2 (5 bases each). Per germline, CDR1 SGHRS and CDR2 YFSETQ. CDR3 length: 15 amino acids. Deletions cut 4 bases from V and 2 bases from J, with 15 bases between. As DNA, the CDR3 is TGCGCCAGCAGCCTGGGGGACCTAATACAAGAGACCCAGTACTTC. Protein sequence: CASSLGDLIQETQYF.

This chain uses TRBV7-2 with TRBJ2-1; 10 bases match TRBD2. The CDR3 totals 15 residues. Germline assignment: CDR1 SGHTA and CDR2 FQGNSA. The V segment lost 4 bases and the J segment 5 bases; nucleotides outside the gene matches: 5. CDR3 amino acids: CASSSSGGGHNEQFF. The CDR3 coding sequence is TGTGCCAGCAGCTCCAGCGGGGGGGGACACAATGAGCAGTTCTTC.

The chain has TRBV29-1 and TRBJ1-5; D gene unclear. Per the germline V gene, CDR1 is SQVTM and CDR2 is ANQGSEA. CDR3 length: 16 residues. Trimming pared 0 bases from V and 4 bases from J, leaving 16 bases between. The CDR3 DNA reads TGCAGCGTTGAAGAAGGCAGGTCTAACTCAAATCAGCCCCAGCATTTT. Translation gives CSVEEGRSNSNQPQHF.

The rearrangement joins TRBV6-1 to TRBJ2-1; the match to TRBD1 covers 7 bases. The CDR3 runs to 13 residues. CDR1 MNHNS and CDR2 SASEGT come from the germline V gene. The V segment lost 1 base and the J segment 6 bases; nucleotides outside the gene matches: 0. DNA of the CDR3: TGTGCCAGCAGTGAAGGGACAGGCAATGAGCAGTTCTTC. Amino acid sequence: CASSEGTGNEQFF.

The genes are TRBV7-2 and TRBJ2-3, with TRBD2 matching over 8 bases. CDR1 SGHTA and CDR2 FQGNSA come from the germline V gene. CDR3 length: 17 residues. V was clipped by 4 bases and J by 0 bases; unmatched bases: 9. The CDR3 loop is CASSSRGAGGSTDTQYF. CDR3 nucleotides: TGTGCCAGCAGCTCCCGTGGGGCGGGGGGTAGCACAGATACGCAGTATTTT.